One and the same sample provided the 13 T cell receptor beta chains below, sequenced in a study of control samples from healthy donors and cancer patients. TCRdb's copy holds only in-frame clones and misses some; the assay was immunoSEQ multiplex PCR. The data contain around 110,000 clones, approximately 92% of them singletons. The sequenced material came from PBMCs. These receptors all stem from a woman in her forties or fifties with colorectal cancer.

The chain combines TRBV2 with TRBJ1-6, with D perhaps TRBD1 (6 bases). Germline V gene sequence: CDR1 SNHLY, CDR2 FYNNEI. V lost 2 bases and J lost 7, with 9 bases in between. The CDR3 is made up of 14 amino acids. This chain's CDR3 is CASSERQGNSPLHF. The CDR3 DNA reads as TGTGCCAGCAGTGAAAGGCAGGGGAATTCACCCCTCCACTTT.

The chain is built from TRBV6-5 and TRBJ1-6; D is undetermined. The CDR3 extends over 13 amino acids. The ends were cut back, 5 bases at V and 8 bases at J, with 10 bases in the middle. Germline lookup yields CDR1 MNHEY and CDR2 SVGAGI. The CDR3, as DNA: TGTGCCAGCAGTCTCACTGCTGATTCACCCCTCCACTTT. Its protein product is CASSLTADSPLHF.

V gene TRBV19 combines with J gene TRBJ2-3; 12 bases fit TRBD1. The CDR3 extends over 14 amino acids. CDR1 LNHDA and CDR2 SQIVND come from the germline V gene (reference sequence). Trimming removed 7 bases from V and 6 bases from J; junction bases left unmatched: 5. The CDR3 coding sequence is TGTGCCAGTACTGGGACAGGGGGCGTTGATACGCAGTATTTT. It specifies CASTGTGGVDTQYF.

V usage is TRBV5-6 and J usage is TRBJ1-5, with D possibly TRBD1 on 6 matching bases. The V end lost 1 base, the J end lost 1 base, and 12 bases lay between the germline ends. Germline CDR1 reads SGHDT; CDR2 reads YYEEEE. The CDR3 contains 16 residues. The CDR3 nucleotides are TGTGCCAGCAGCTTGTACTCACAGGGAAGCAATCAGCCCCAGCATTTT. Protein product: CASSLYSQGSNQPQHF.

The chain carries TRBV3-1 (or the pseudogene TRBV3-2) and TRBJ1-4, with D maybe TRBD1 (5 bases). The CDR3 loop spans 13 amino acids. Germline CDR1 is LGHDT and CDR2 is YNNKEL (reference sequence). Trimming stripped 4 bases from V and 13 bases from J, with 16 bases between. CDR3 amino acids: CASSRDRGQGLFF. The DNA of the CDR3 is TGTGCCAGCAGCCGCGATCGAGGCCAGGGACTGTTTTTT.

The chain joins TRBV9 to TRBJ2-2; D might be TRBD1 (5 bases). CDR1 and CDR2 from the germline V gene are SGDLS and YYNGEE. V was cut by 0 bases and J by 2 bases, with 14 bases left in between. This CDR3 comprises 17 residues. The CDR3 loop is CASSVAAGFGNTGELFF. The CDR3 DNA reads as TGTGCCAGCAGCGTAGCTGCAGGGTTCGGCAACACCGGGGAGCTGTTTTTT. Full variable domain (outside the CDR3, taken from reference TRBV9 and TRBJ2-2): DSGVTQTPKHLITATGQRVTLRCSPRSGDLSVYWYQQSLDQGLQFLIQYYNGEERAKGNILERFSAQQFPDLHSELNLSSLELGDSALYFCASSVAAGFGNTGELFFGEGSRLTVL.

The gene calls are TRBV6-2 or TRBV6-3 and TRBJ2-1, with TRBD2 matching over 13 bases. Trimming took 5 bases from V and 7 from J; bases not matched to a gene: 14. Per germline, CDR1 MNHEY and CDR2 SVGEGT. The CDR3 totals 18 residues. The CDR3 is CASSTGTSGTRVGNEQFF. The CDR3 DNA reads TGTGCCAGCAGTACCGGGACTAGCGGGACGAGGGTGGGGAATGAGCAGTTCTTC.

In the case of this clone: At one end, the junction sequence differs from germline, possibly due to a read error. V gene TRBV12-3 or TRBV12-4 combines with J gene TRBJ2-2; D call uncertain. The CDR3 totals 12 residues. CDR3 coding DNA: TGTGCCAGCACTTTATTTGGCGGGGAGCTGTTTTTT. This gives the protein CASTLFGGELFF.

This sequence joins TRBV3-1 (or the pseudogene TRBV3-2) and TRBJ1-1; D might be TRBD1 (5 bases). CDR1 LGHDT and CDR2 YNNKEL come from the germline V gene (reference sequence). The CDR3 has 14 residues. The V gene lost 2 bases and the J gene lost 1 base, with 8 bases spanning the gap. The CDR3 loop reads CASSQTGQNTEAFF. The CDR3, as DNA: TGTGCCAGCAGCCAAACAGGACAGAACACTGAAGCTTTCTTT.

Here the CDR3 DNA reads TGTGCCAGCAGCCTCTTCCCGCGTGGGACCTTCACAGATACGCAGTATTTT. This encodes CASSLFPRGTFTDTQYF. This rearrangement joins TRBV4-2 to TRBJ2-3; D is perhaps TRBD1 or TRBD2 (5 bases each). Germline values: CDR1 LGHNA, CDR2 YNFKEQ. This CDR3 spans 17 amino acids. The V end lost 4 bases, the J end lost 2 bases, and 19 bases lay between the germline ends.

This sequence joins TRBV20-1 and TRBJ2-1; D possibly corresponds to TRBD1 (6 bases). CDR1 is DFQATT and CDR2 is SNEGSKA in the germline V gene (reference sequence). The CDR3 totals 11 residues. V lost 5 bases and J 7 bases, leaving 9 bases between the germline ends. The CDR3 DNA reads TGCAGTGCTCACAGGGTAAATGAGCAGTTCTTC. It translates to CSAHRVNEQFF.

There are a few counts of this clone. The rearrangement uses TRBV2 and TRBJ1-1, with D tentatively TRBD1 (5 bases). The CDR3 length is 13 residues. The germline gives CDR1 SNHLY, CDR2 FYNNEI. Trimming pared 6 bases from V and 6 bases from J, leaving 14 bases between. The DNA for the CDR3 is TGTGCCAGCAGGAATGTTCAGGGCGCTGAAGCTTTCTTT. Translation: CASRNVQGAEAFF.

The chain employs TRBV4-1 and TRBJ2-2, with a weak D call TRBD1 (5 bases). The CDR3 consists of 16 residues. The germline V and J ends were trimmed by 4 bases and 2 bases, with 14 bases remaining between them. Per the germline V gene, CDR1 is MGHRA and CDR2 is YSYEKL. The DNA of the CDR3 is TGCGCCAGCAGCCCATCCCAGGGTCTAAACACCGGGGAGCTGTTTTTT. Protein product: CASSPSQGLNTGELFF.